A single sample is the source of the 27 T cell receptor beta chains below, sequenced in a study of CD8+ T cells in alopecia areata. RNA extraction was followed by reverse transcription into cDNA, which acted as the sequencing template. TCRdb's table, derived via immunoSEQ multiplex PCR, lists solely in-frame clones and lacks some. The table lists approximately 91,000 clones, roughly 42% of them singletons. Sequences were obtained from CD4+ T cells sorted from blood. Every receptor here comes from a human donor with alopecia areata.

This rearrangement joins TRBV7-2 to TRBJ2-2; 12 nucleotides align to TRBD2. V lost 6 bases to trimming and J lost 4 bases; unmatched junction nucleotides: 6. Germline V gives CDR1 SGHTA, CDR2 FQGNSA. CDR3 size: 16 residues. CDR3 sequence: CASRPTSGSRTGELFF. CDR3 bases: TGTGCCAGCAGACCGACTAGCGGGAGTCGCACCGGGGAGCTGTTTTTT.

This clone came up once. The sample holds other DNA sequences that translate to the same CDR3. The chain carries TRBV29-1 and TRBJ1-1; possible D gene TRBD1, 5 bases. Trimming took 7 bases from V and 0 from J, leaving 6 bases between them. The germline V gene encodes CDR1 SQVTM and CDR2 ANQGSEA. The CDR3 is made up of 11 amino acids. The CDR3 reads CSAGMNTEAFF. In DNA form, the CDR3 reads TGCAGCGCAGGGATGAACACTGAAGCTTTCTTT.

The chain joins TRBV29-1 to TRBJ2-1; 8 nucleotides match TRBD1. Germline CDR1 SQVTM, CDR2 ANQGSEA. The V segment lost 7 bases and the J segment 8 bases; nucleotides outside the gene matches: 7. The length of the CDR3 is 12 residues. CDR3 in amino acids: CSAGTGRDEQFF. CDR3 coding DNA: TGCAGCGCAGGGACAGGTCGGGATGAGCAGTTCTTC.

This clone was counted between two and nine times. V gene TRBV28 combines with J gene TRBJ2-4; 7 bases are shared with TRBD2. Unmatched junction bases numbered 9, after V lost 5 bases and J lost 8 bases. Germline-derived CDR1 and CDR2 are MDHEN and SYDVKM. The CDR3 sequence is 14 residues long. The CDR3 nucleotides are TGTGCCAGCAGTGCGCCGGGAGGCTACGACATTCAGTACTTC. This sequence encodes CASSAPGGYDIQYF.

The V call is TRBV29-1, the J call TRBJ2-3; unclear D gene. Trimming took off 0 bases at V and 4 bases at J, with 11 bases between the two ends. This CDR3 is built from 14 residues. CDR1 and CDR2 (germline): SQVTM, ANQGSEA. This CDR3 is CSVEDKGYADTQYF. The CDR3 coding sequence is TGCAGCGTTGAAGATAAAGGTTACGCAGATACGCAGTATTTT.

In its sample, this clone was seen a few times. The rearrangement links TRBV28 to TRBJ2-7; D might be TRBD2 (7 bases). CDR1 MDHEN and CDR2 SYDVKM come from the germline V gene. The CDR3 covers 17 residues. V lost 4 bases to trimming and J lost 0 bases, with 19 bases between them. As DNA, the CDR3 is TGTGCCAGCAGTTATTCGGTAGGGGGGGGAGTCTCCTACGAGCAGTACTTC. Translation gives CASSYSVGGGVSYEQYF.

The gene calls are TRBV19 and TRBJ2-3; D is possibly TRBD1 (6 bases). The V gene's germline CDR1 is LNHDA and CDR2 SQIVND (reference sequence). The CDR3 is 14 amino acids. Trimming cost V 5 bases and J 0 bases, with 9 bases left between them. The CDR3 bases are TGTGCCAGTAGTTTCGGACAGAGCACAGATACGCAGTATTTT. Translation gives CASSFGQSTDTQYF.

This clone was observed a handful of times. This chain's CDR3 is CASSYSWDQTQYF. The CDR3 bases are TGTGCCAGCAGTTACTCGTGGGATCAGACCCAGTACTTC. The chain uses TRBV6-6 and TRBJ2-5, with D unresolved. CDR1 is MNHNY and CDR2 is SVGAGI in the germline V gene (reference sequence). CDR3 length equals 13 residues. The germline V and J ends were trimmed by 0 bases and 6 bases, with 8 bases remaining between them.

The rearrangement uses TRBV30 and TRBJ1-6; 7 bases line up with TRBD1. CDR1 GTSNPN and CDR2 SVGIG come from the germline V gene (reference sequence). V lost 3 bases and J lost 4; bases outside the gene matches: 3. CDR3 length equals 14 residues. CDR3 amino acids: CAWRRDRYNSPLHF. For the CDR3, the DNA is TGTGCCTGGAGACGGGACAGATATAATTCACCCCTCCACTTT.

This clone turned up a few times. This chain connects TRBV7-2 to TRBJ1-3; D is undetermined. CDR1 is SGHTA and CDR2 is FQGNSA in the germline V gene. The germline V and J ends were trimmed by 2 bases and 2 bases, with 10 bases remaining between them. The CDR3 extends over 15 amino acids. CDR3: CASSLSVAAGNTIYF. In DNA, the CDR3 is TGTGCCAGCAGCTTAAGTGTGGCAGCTGGAAACACCATATATTTT.

V gene TRBV29-1 combines with J gene TRBJ1-1; D is perhaps TRBD1 (5 bases). The CDR3 is 13 amino acids. V shed 6 bases and J shed 2 bases, with 13 bases lying between them. The V gene's germline CDR1 is SQVTM and CDR2 ANQGSEA. The CDR3 DNA reads as TGCAGCGTCCGGGACCCCCGAAACACTGAAGCTTTCTTT. As protein: CSVRDPRNTEAFF.

J is TRBJ2-7 and V is TRBV29-1; TRBD1 aligns across 7 bases. The junction had 16 bases not matched to a gene; V was cut back by 7 bases and J by 7 bases. There are 14 residues in the CDR3. Germline CDR1 and CDR2: SQVTM and ANQGSEA. The CDR3 region has the DNA TGCAGCGCTGTGTCCTTCGACAGGGTGAGAGAGCAGTACTTC. This sequence encodes CSAVSFDRVREQYF.

The V call is TRBV29-1, the J call TRBJ2-2; perhaps D is TRBD1 or TRBD2 (5 bases each). V shed 7 bases and J shed 6 bases, with 15 bases lying between them. The CDR3 loop spans 13 amino acids. The germline gives CDR1 SQVTM, CDR2 ANQGSEA. The chain's CDR3 is CSATVGDAGELFF. The CDR3 DNA follows: TGCAGCGCCACGGTCGGGGACGCCGGGGAGCTGTTTTTT.

This clone was seen a few times. The chain links TRBV29-1 to TRBJ1-4, with D uncertain. V lost 3 bases and J 8 bases, leaving 10 bases between the germline ends. The germline gives CDR1 SQVTM, CDR2 ANQGSEA. The CDR3 is 12 amino acids. Here the CDR3 reads CSVDGLEEKLFF. CDR3 nucleotides: TGCAGCGTTGACGGCCTAGAGGAAAAACTGTTTTTT. Combining the CDR3 with reference TRBV29-1 and TRBJ1-4 gives the whole variable domain SAVISQKPSRDICQRGTSLTIQCQVDSQVTMMFWYRQQPGQSLTLIATANQGSEATYESGFVIDKFPISRPNLTFSTLTVSNMSPEDSSIYLCSVDGLEEKLFFGSGTQLSVL.

The chain joins TRBV30 to TRBJ1-5, with D unresolved. The CDR3 covers 13 residues. V was pared by 2 bases and J by 3 bases, with 8 bases between. Germline CDR1 and CDR2: GTSNPN and SVGIG (reference sequence). The CDR3 protein is CAWSRTANQPQHF. CDR3 coding DNA: TGTGCCTGGAGTCGGACGGCCAATCAGCCCCAGCATTTT.

The genes are TRBV29-1 and TRBJ2-1; 7 bases map to TRBD1. Germline CDR1 and CDR2: SQVTM and ANQGSEA. With 5 bases clipped from V and 9 bases from J, the junction kept 19 bases outside the gene matches. The CDR3 contains 16 residues. The CDR3 nucleotides are TGCAGCGTTAAAAGGGGCTCAGGGGGTCGGCTCGGTGAGCAGTTCTTC. Translation gives CSVKRGSGGRLGEQFF.

The chain carries TRBV28 and TRBJ1-1, with no clear D. Germline V gives CDR1 MDHEN, CDR2 SYDVKM. The CDR3 contains 12 residues. With 5 bases removed from V and 7 bases from J, the gap between germline ends came to 11 bases. CDR3: CASSVLGIEAFF. Written as DNA, the CDR3 is TGTGCCAGCAGTGTTTTGGGTATTGAAGCTTTCTTT.

The chain joins TRBV7-9 to TRBJ2-7, with TRBD2 matching over 10 bases. Trimming cost V 7 bases and J 1 base; bases outside gene matches: 10. Germline CDR1 reads SEHNR; CDR2 reads FQNEAQ (reference sequence). The CDR3 loop spans 16 amino acids. The CDR3 spells CASIPQTSGNSYEQYF. Written as DNA, the CDR3 is TGTGCCAGCATTCCTCAAACTAGCGGGAATTCCTACGAGCAGTACTTC.

This clone appeared once. The chain uses TRBV28 and TRBJ1-2; no definite D call. The CDR3 has 13 residues. Trimming stripped 5 bases from V and 6 bases from J, with 13 bases between. From germline, CDR1 is MDHEN and CDR2 SYDVKM. The CDR3 DNA reads as TGTGCCAGCAGTATATCGACACGCGATGGCTACACCTTC. It specifies CASSISTRDGYTF.

This clone was detected only a few times. V is TRBV30 and J is TRBJ1-1, with TRBD1 matching 9 bases. The CDR3 is made up of 13 amino acids. The V gene end was trimmed by 2 bases and the J gene end by 10 bases; junction bases not matched to a gene: 8. CDR1 and CDR2 (germline): GTSNPN, SVGIG (reference sequence). The CDR3 sequence: CAWSLQGAFRAFF. CDR3 sequence (DNA): TGTGCCTGGAGTTTACAGGGGGCGTTTAGAGCTTTCTTT.

This clone was detected a few times. The V gene is TRBV7-9, the J gene TRBJ1-2; TRBD1 aligns across 7 bases. The CDR3 length is 15 residues. After removal of 5 bases from V and 4 bases from J, the junction contained 10 bases not matched to a gene. CDR1 and CDR2 (germline): SEHNR, FQNEAQ (reference sequence). CDR3 DNA: TGTGCCAGCAGCGCCGAAGAGACAGGGCGCTATGGCTACACCTTC. The encoded protein is CASSAEETGRYGYTF.

The gene calls are TRBV5-4 and TRBJ2-3; 10 bases are shared with TRBD2. This CDR3 is 14 amino acids long. In germline, CDR1 is SGHNT, CDR2 YYREEE (reference sequence). With V trimmed by 9 bases and J by 4 bases, 8 bases remained unmatched. The chain's CDR3 is CANPLAGTADTQYF. For the CDR3, the DNA is TGTGCCAATCCACTAGCGGGGACGGCAGATACGCAGTATTTT. The variable domain in full, with the rest retrieved from reference TRBV5-4 and TRBJ2-3, is ETGVTQSPTHLIKTRGQQVTLRCSSQSGHNTVSWYQQALGQGPQFIFQYYREEENGRGNFPPRFSGLQFPNYSSELNVNALELDDSALYLCANPLAGTADTQYFGPGTRLTVL.

This clone was seen a few times. The chain recombines TRBV19 with TRBJ2-1, with 8 positions matching TRBD2. The CDR3 has 16 amino acids. Unmatched junction bases numbered 10, after V lost 5 bases and J lost 4 bases. CDR1 is LNHDA, CDR2 SQIVND, per germline (reference sequence). The CDR3: CASSSVAGSFYNEQFF. The DNA of the CDR3 is TGTGCCAGTAGTTCGGTAGCGGGGAGTTTTTACAATGAGCAGTTCTTC. Complete variable domain (other parts from reference TRBV19 and TRBJ2-1): DGGITQSPKYLFRKEGQNVTLSCEQNLNHDAMYWYRQDPGQGLRLIYYSQIVNDFQKGDIAEGYSVSREKKESFPLTVTSAQKNPTAFYLCASSSVAGSFYNEQFFGPGTRLTVL.

This clone was observed a few times. The chain has TRBV7-2 and TRBJ2-1, with 9 bases identical to TRBD2. CDR1 is SGHTA and CDR2 is FQGNSA in the germline V gene. Trimming removed 3 bases from V and 10 bases from J; junction bases left unmatched: 10. CDR3 length: 15 residues. The CDR3 DNA sequence: TGTGCCAGCAGCTTTGCGGGTAGCGGGAGTAGCGAGCAGTTCTTC. It codes for CASSFAGSGSSEQFF.

This clone was observed a handful of times. The genes are TRBV30 and TRBJ1-5; 7 bases agree with TRBD1. V was pared by 2 bases and J by 3 bases, with 4 bases of the junction left unmatched. The CDR3 spans 14 residues. The germline CDR1 and CDR2 sequences are GTSNPN and SVGIG (reference sequence). The CDR3 coding sequence is TGTGCCTGGAGTACGGGACAGCCCAATCAGCCCCAGCATTTT. Protein product: CAWSTGQPNQPQHF.

V is TRBV5-1 and J is TRBJ2-2, with D tentatively TRBD1 (5 bases). Germline lookup yields CDR1 SGHRS and CDR2 YFSETQ. V was trimmed by 2 bases and J by 1 base, leaving 6 bases between them. The CDR3 sequence is 14 residues long. Here the CDR3 reads CASSFDRNTGELFF. CDR3 nucleotides: TGCGCCAGCAGCTTTGACAGGAACACCGGGGAGCTGTTTTTT. The entire variable domain, with the rest obtained from reference TRBV5-1 and TRBJ2-2, is as follows: KAGVTQTPRYLIKTRGQQVTLSCSPISGHRSVSWYQQTPGQGLQFLFEYFSETQRNKGNFPGRFSGRQFSNSRSEMNVSTLELGDSALYLCASSFDRNTGELFFGEGSRLTVL.

The chain has TRBV5-1 and TRBJ2-1; 10 nucleotides agree with TRBD1. The CDR3 sequence is 16 residues long. The trim removed 3 bases at V and 7 bases at J, leaving 10 bases unmatched. From germline, CDR1 is SGHRS and CDR2 YFSETQ. Written as DNA, the CDR3 is TGCGCCAGCAGCTGGGGTGTTGGACAGGGGGTGAATGAGCAGTTCTTC. Translating it yields CASSWGVGQGVNEQFF.